The TCR beta chain under discussion was sequenced for a study of siplizumab effects on memory and regulatory T cells. As for this clone: What it binds is not known.

The V segment lost 6 bases and the J segment 2 bases; nucleotides outside the gene matches: 5. Germline V gene sequence: CDR1 MRHNA, CDR2 SNTAGT. CDR3 length: 15 amino acids. Study-level points and caveats: Apparently more diverse than memory cells, naive T cells also seemed major alloresponse contributors. The Treg-derived share of mappable alloreactive CD4+ clones averaged 68.8% with siplizumab and 26.9% in controls.

The repertoire was sequenced with immunoSEQ multiplex PCR; TCRdb's copy has only in-frame clones and lacks some. The sample lists about 94,000 clones, 94% occurring once. The chain couples TRBV6-4 to TRBJ2-1, with 9 bases aligning to TRBD1. This TCR was recovered from a human donor in good health. Sequences were obtained from non-Treg CD4+ T cells sorted from blood. DNA of the CDR3: TGTGCCAGCAGCGCCGGGACAGGGACCTACAATGAGCAGTTCTTC. This gives the protein CASSAGTGTYNEQFF.